The rows below give T cell receptor beta chains drawn from one sample of a study of shared clonotypes between healthy human individuals. TCRdb keeps only in-frame clones here, not all; method: immunoSEQ multiplex PCR. Seen here are 550,000 to 800,000 clones, around 74% observed once, and the top ten hold about 1.8%. The sequencing sample was made of memory CD4+ T cells sorted from blood. The receptors come from a woman in her thirties in good health. CDR3s include the opening cysteine and the closing phenylalanine or tryptophan. A D gene is named only where the DNA matches it firmly. Size is stated for part of the rows, as once, few or many counts, or as a class when the clone is expanded.

CDR3nt | CDR3aa | j_gene | len | abundance | d_gene | v_gene
TGTGCCAGTACCGGACAGAACTTCCAAGAGACCCAGTACTTC | CASTGQNFQETQYF | TRBJ2-5 | 14 | . | . | TRBV19
TGTGCCATCCGAAGTCAGGGGTCTCCTAAAAACATTCAGTACTTC | CAIRSQGSPKNIQYF | TRBJ2-4 | 15 | . | . | TRBV27
TGTGCCAGCAGTTTATGGCCGGGCCCCGTTATCAATCAGCCCCAGCATTTT | CASSLWPGPVINQPQHF | TRBJ1-5 | 17 | . | . | TRBV28
TGCGCCAGCAGCCAAAGATCAGGGATAAGCGGGGAGCTGTTTTTT | CASSQRSGISGELFF | TRBJ2-2 | 15 | . | . | TRBV4-1
TGTGCCAGTAGTATAACGAGGGGCAATCAGCCCCAGCATTTT | CASSITRGNQPQHF | TRBJ1-5 | 14 | . | . | TRBV19
TGTGCCAGCAGCTTACGGACAGGGGCTGGAAACACCATATATTTT | CASSLRTGAGNTIYF | TRBJ1-3 | 15 | . | TRBD1 | TRBV11-2
TGTGCCAGCAGCGTAGAGGGGGGAGAGCGGCTAGCGGGAGTAAACCGCGATGAGCAGTTCTTC | CASSVEGGERLAGVNRDEQFF | TRBJ2-1 | 21 | . | TRBD2 | TRBV9
TGTGCCAGCTGGTATAGCGGGAGGGTAAGCACAGATACGCAGTATTTT | CASWYSGRVSTDTQYF | TRBJ2-3 | 16 | once | TRBD2 | TRBV27
TGCAGCGTTGCGGAGAGGGGAAAAGAGACCCAGTACTTC | CSVAERGKETQYF | TRBJ2-5 | 13 | . | . | TRBV29-1
TGCAGCGTTAAGACTAGCAAAGATACGCAGTATTTT | CSVKTSKDTQYF | TRBJ2-3 | 12 | few | TRBD2 | TRBV29-1
TGTGCCAGCAGCTTGTGGGCCAGTGCCAATCAGCCCCAGCATTTT | CASSLWASANQPQHF | TRBJ1-5 | 15 | few | . | TRBV5-4
TGTGCCAGCAGGTCCCACACAGGGGGCAATCAGCCCCAGCATTTT | CASRSHTGGNQPQHF | TRBJ1-5 | 15 | . | TRBD1 | TRBV6-5
TGTGCCAGCAGCTTCGGTGACAGCCGAATATCCTATGGCTACACCTTC | CASSFGDSRISYGYTF | TRBJ1-2 | 16 | . | . | TRBV5-4
TGCGCCAGCAGCCAGGGGGTAGAGGCCGGGGAGCTGTTTTTT | CASSQGVEAGELFF | TRBJ2-2 | 14 | many | TRBD1 | TRBV5-1
TGTGCCAGCAGTTTATGGCCGGCTAGAGGTAACACCGGGGAGCTGTTTTTT | CASSLWPARGNTGELFF | TRBJ2-2 | 17 | . | . | TRBV27
TGTGCCAGCAGCCAGGTACGGACTAGCGATTACAATGAGCAGTTCTTC | CASSQVRTSDYNEQFF | TRBJ2-1 | 16 | . | TRBD2 | TRBV14
TGTGCCAGCAGCTTAGTTCCGGGCCCGGAGACCCAGTACTTC | CASSLVPGPETQYF | TRBJ2-5 | 14 | . | . | TRBV7-6